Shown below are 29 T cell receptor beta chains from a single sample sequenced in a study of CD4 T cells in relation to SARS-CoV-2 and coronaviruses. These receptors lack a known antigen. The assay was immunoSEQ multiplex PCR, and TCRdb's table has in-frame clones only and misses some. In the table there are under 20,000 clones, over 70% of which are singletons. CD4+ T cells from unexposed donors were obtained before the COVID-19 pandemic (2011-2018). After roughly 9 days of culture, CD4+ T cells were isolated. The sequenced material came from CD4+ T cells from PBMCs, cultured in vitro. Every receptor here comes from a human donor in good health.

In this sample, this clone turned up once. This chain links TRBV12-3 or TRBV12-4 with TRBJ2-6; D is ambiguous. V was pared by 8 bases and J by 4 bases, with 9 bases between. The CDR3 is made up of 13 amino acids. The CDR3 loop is CASRWGGANVLTF. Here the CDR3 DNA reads TGTGCCAGCCGATGGGGAGGGGCCAACGTCCTGACTTTC.

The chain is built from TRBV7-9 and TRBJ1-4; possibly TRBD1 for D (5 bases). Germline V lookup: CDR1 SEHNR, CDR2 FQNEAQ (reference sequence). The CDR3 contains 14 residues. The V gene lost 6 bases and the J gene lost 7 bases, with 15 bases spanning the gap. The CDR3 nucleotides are TGTGCCAGCAGTATTGCAGGGAGCGGTGAAAAACTGTTTTTT. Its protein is CASSIAGSGEKLFF.

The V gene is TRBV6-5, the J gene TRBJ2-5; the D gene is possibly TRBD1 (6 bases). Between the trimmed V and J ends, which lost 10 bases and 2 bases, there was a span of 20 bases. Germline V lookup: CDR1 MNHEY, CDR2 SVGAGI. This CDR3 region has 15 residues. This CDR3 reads CAIAVTGSAQETQYF. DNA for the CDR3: TGTGCCATCGCGGTTACAGGGAGTGCTCAAGAGACCCAGTACTTC.

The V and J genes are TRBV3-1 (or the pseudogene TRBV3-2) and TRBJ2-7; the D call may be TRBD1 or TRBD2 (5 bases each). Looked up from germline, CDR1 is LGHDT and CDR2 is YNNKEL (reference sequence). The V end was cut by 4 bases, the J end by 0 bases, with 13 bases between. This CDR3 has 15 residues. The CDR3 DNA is TGTGCCAGCAGCCCATACGGGACGTACTCCTACGAGCAGTACTTC. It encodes CASSPYGTYSYEQYF.

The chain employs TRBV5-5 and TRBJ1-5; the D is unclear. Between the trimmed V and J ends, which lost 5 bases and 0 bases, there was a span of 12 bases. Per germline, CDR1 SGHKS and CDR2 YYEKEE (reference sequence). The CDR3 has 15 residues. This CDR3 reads CASRPTTSSNQPQHF. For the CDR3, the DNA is TGTGCCAGCAGACCAACCACCAGTAGCAATCAGCCCCAGCATTTT.

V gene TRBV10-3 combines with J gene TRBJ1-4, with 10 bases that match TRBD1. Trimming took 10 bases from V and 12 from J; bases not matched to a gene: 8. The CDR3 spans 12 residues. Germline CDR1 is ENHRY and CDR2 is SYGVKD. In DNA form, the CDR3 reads TGTGCCACGACAGGGGGCTCGGGAGAACTGTTTTTT. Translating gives CATTGGSGELFF.

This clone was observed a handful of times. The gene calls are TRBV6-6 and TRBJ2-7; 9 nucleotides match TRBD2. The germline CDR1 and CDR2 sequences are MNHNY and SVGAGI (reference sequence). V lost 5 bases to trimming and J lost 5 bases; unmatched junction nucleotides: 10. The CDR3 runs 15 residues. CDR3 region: CASSSRGRAMDEQYF. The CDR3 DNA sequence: TGTGCCAGCAGTAGCCGCGGGAGGGCCATGGACGAGCAGTACTTC.

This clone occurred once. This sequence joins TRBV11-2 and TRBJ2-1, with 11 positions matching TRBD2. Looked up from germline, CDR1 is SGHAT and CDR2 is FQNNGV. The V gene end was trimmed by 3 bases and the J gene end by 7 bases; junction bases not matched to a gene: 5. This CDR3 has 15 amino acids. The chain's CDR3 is CASSLGLAEENEQFF. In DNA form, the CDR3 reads TGTGCCAGCAGCTTGGGACTAGCGGAGGAGAATGAGCAGTTCTTC.

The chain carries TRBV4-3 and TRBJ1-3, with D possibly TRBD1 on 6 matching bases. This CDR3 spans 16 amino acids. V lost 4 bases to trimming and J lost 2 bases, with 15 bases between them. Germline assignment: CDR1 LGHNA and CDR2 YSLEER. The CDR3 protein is CASSPYRVYTGNTIYF. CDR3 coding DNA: TGCGCCAGCAGCCCATACAGGGTGTACACTGGAAACACCATATATTTT.

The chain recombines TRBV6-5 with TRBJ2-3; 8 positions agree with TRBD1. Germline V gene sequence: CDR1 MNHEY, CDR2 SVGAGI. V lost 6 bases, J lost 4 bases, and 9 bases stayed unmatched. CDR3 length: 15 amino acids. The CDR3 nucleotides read TGTGCCAGCAGATCTAGCAGGGGGCGTGCAGATACGCAGTATTTT. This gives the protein CASRSSRGRADTQYF.

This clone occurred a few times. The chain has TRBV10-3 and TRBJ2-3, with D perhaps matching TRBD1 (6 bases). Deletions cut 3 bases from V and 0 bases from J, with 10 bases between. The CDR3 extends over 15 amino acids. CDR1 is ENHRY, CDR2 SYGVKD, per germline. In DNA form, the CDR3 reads TGTGCCATCAGTGAAGGGGGTCCTAGCACAGATACGCAGTATTTT. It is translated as CAISEGGPSTDTQYF.

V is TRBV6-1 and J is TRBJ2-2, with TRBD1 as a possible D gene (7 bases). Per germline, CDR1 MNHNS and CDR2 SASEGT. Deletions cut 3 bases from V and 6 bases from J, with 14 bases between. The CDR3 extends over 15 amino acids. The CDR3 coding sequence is TGTGCCAGCAGTGACGGAGACAGGGAGGCCGGGGAGCTGTTTTTT. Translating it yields CASSDGDREAGELFF.

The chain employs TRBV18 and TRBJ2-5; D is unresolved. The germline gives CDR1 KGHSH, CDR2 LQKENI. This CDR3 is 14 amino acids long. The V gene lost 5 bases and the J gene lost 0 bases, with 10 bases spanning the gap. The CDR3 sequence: CASSVIRDQETQYF. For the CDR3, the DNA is TGTGCCAGCTCAGTAATCCGGGACCAAGAGACCCAGTACTTC. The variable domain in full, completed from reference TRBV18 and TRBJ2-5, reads NAGVMQNPRHLVRRRGQEARLRCSPMKGHSHVYWYRQLPEEGLKFMVYLQKENIIDESGMPKERFSAEFPKEGPSILRIQQVVRGDSAAYFCASSVIRDQETQYFGPGTRLLVL.

CDR3 amino acids: CASRRLSGATGAYEQYF. The CDR3 DNA sequence: TGTGCCAGCAGACGACTATCTGGGGCGACAGGTGCCTACGAGCAGTACTTC. The rearrangement joins TRBV28 to TRBJ2-7, with TRBD1 as a possible D gene (6 bases). Germline V lookup: CDR1 MDHEN, CDR2 SYDVKM. This CDR3 has 17 amino acids. V lost 6 bases, J lost 2 bases, and 23 bases lay in between.

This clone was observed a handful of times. CDR3 loop: CASQGSAEAFF. Here the CDR3 DNA reads TGTGCCTCCCAGGGGTCCGCTGAAGCTTTCTTT. This chain connects TRBV30 to TRBJ1-1; tentatively, D is TRBD1 (6 bases). The CDR3 totals 11 residues. Trimming shortened V by 7 bases and J by 6 bases, and 12 bases separated the two germline ends. CDR1 and CDR2 (germline): GTSNPN, SVGIG (reference sequence).

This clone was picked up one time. CDR3 in DNA: TGCGCCAGCAGCCCCGATTACTACGAGCAGTACTTC. Translated, it gives CASSPDYYEQYF. The chain combines TRBV4-1 with TRBJ2-7; the D is unclear. V dropped 4 bases and J dropped 3 bases, with 7 bases sitting between them. Germline assignment: CDR1 MGHRA and CDR2 YSYEKL. The CDR3 is made up of 12 amino acids.

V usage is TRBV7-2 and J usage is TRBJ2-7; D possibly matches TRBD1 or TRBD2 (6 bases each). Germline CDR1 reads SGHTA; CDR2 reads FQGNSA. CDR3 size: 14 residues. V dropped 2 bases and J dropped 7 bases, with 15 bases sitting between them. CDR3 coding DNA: TGTGCCAGCAGCTTATCATGGCAGGGGAGGGAGCAGTACTTC. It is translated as CASSLSWQGREQYF. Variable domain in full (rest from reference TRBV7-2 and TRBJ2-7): GAGVSQSPSNKVTEKGKDVELRCDPISGHTALYWYRQSLGQGLEFLIYFQGNSAPDKSGLPSDRFSAERTGGSVSTLTIQRTQQEDSAVYLCASSLSWQGREQYFGPGTRLTVT.

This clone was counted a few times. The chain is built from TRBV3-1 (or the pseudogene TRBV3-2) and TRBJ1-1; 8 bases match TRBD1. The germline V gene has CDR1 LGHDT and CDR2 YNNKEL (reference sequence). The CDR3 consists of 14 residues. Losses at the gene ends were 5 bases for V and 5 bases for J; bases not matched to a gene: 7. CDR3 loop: CASSGQGGTTEAFF. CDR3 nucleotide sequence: TGTGCCAGCAGCGGACAGGGTGGTACGACTGAAGCTTTCTTT.

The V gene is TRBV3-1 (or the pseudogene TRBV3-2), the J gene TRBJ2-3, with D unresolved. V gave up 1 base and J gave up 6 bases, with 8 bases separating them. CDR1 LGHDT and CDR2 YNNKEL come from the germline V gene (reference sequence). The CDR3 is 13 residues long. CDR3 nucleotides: TGTGCCAGCAGCCAAGGGGGTGGGGATACGCAGTATTTT. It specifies CASSQGGGDTQYF.

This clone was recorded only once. The CDR3 here is CASSYSAGPGELFF. DNA for the CDR3: TGTGCCAGCAGTTACTCGGCAGGGCCCGGGGAGCTGTTTTTT. V gene TRBV6-5 combines with J gene TRBJ2-2; D perhaps matches TRBD1 (5 bases). The CDR3 spans 14 residues. The germline V gene encodes CDR1 MNHEY and CDR2 SVGAGI. V lost 0 bases and J 6 bases, leaving 8 bases between the germline ends.

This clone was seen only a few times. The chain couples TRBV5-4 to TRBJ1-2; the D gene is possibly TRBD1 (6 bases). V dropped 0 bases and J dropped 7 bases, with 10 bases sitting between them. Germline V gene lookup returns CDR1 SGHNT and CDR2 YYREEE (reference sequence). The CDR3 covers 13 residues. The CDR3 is CASSLAGAPGYTF. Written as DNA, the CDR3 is TGTGCCAGCAGCTTGGCAGGGGCGCCTGGCTACACCTTC. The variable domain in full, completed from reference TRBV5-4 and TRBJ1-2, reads ETGVTQSPTHLIKTRGQQVTLRCSSQSGHNTVSWYQQALGQGPQFIFQYYREEENGRGNFPPRFSGLQFPNYSSELNVNALELDDSALYLCASSLAGAPGYTFGSGTRLTVV.

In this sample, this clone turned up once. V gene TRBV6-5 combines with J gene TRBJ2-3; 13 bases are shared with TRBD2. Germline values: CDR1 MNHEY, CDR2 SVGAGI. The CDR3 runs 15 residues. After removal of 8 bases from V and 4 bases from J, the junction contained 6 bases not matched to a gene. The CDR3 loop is CASGTSGRAPDTQYF. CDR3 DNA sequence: TGTGCCAGCGGAACTAGCGGGAGGGCCCCAGATACGCAGTATTTT.

The CDR3 coding sequence is TGTGCCAGCAGCCTCGGAAACAGGGGTTCCGAGCAGTTCTTC. This translates into CASSLGNRGSEQFF. This sequence joins TRBV9 and TRBJ2-1, with TRBD1 identical over 7 bases. CDR3 length: 14 amino acids. Germline trimming cut 4 bases from V and 10 bases from J; bases unmatched to any gene: 11. The V gene's germline CDR1 is SGDLS and CDR2 YYNGEE.

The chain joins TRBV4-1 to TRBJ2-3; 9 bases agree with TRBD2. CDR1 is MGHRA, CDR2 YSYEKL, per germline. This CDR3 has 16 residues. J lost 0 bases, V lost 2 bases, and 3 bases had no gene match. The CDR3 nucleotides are TGCGCCAGCAGCCAATTAGGACTAGCGAGCACAGATACGCAGTATTTT. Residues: CASSQLGLASTDTQYF.

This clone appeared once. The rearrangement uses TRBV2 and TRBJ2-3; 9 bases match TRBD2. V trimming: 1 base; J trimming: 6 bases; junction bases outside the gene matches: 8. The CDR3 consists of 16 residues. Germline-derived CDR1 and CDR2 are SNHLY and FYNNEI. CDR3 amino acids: CASSEGVLAGRDTQYF. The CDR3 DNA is TGTGCCAGCAGTGAAGGGGTCCTAGCGGGAAGGGATACGCAGTATTTT.

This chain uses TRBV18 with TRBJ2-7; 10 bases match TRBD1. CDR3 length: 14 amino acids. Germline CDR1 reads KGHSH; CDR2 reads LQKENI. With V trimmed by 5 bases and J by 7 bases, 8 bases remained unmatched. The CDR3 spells CASSSGQGSREQYF. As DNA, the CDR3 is TGTGCCAGCTCATCGGGACAGGGGAGTAGGGAGCAGTACTTC.

In nucleotides, the CDR3 is TGTGCCAGCAGCGCGGGGGGACAGGGTTCCTACAATGAGCAGTTCTTC. The encoded protein is CASSAGGQGSYNEQFF. The chain has TRBV9 and TRBJ2-1; TRBD1 matches at 9 bases. CDR1 and CDR2 (germline): SGDLS, YYNGEE. The CDR3 consists of 16 residues. With 3 bases clipped from V and 1 base from J, the junction kept 5 bases outside the gene matches.

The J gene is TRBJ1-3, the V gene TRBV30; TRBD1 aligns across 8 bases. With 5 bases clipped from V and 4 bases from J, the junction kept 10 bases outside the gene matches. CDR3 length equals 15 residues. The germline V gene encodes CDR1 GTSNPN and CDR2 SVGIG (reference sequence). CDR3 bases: TGTGCCTGGGGGACCGAGACAGGGGCAGGAAACACCATATATTTT. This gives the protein CAWGTETGAGNTIYF.

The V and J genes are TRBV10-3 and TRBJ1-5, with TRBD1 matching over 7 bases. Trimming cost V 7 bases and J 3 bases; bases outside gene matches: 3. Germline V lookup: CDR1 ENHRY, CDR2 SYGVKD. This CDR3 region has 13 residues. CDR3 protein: CAITTGSNQPQHF. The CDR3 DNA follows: TGTGCCATCACGACAGGGTCCAATCAGCCCCAGCATTTT.